These 13 T cell receptor beta chains originate from one sample sequenced in a study of cytomegalovirus exposure and HLA in healthy donors. Profiled with immunoSEQ multiplex PCR; TCRdb holds only in-frame clones, not every one. The table shows some 270,000 clones, with approximately 86% occurring only once. Sequencing input: PBMCs. These TCRs come from a woman under 30 in good health and CMV-seronegative.

The V gene is TRBV7-9, the J gene TRBJ1-2; perhaps TRBD1 as D (6 bases). The CDR3 covers 14 residues. The V gene's germline CDR1 is SEHNR and CDR2 FQNEAQ (reference sequence). V lost 5 bases and J lost 3, with 13 bases in between. CDR3 protein: CASSRDTLDYGYTF. In nucleotides, the CDR3 is TGTGCCAGCAGCAGGGACACTCTTGACTATGGCTACACCTTC.

The chain employs TRBV6-5 and TRBJ1-1, with D tentatively TRBD1 (6 bases). The germline CDR1 and CDR2 sequences are MNHEY and SVGAGI. The CDR3 runs 13 residues. Trimming removed 7 bases from V and 4 bases from J, with 13 bases in between. CDR3 sequence reads: CASNQGIRTEAFF. Here the CDR3 DNA reads TGTGCCAGCAACCAGGGGATACGCACTGAAGCTTTCTTT.

The chain employs TRBV7-2 and TRBJ2-7; TRBD2 matches 11 bases. The CDR3 spans 16 residues. Germline loops: CDR1 SGHTA, CDR2 FQGNSA. The ends lost 1 base at V and 2 bases at J; junction bases unmatched: 4. Here the CDR3 reads CASSLGASGRTYEQYF. CDR3 bases: TGTGCCAGCAGCTTAGGGGCTAGCGGGAGGACCTACGAGCAGTACTTC. The full variable domain, rest sourced from reference TRBV7-2 and TRBJ2-7, is GAGVSQSPSNKVTEKGKDVELRCDPISGHTALYWYRQSLGQGLEFLIYFQGNSAPDKSGLPSDRFSAERTGGSVSTLTIQRTQQEDSAVYLCASSLGASGRTYEQYFGPGTRLTVT.

This clone was observed a handful of times. The chain combines TRBV7-2 with TRBJ2-3; a possible D gene is TRBD2 (5 bases). CDR1 and CDR2 (germline): SGHTA, FQGNSA. The CDR3 has 15 residues. The V end was cut by 3 bases, the J end by 0 bases, with 10 bases between. The CDR3 DNA reads TGTGCCAGCAGCTTGATAAGCGGTAGCACAGATACGCAGTATTTT. The encoded protein is CASSLISGSTDTQYF.

The genes are TRBV29-1 and TRBJ2-3; 8 bases align to TRBD2. CDR1 SQVTM and CDR2 ANQGSEA come from the germline V gene. V gave up 4 bases and J gave up 3 bases; unmatched junction bases: 9. The CDR3 runs to 15 residues. The CDR3 region is CSVARTSLNTDTQYF. The CDR3 DNA reads as TGCAGCGTTGCTCGGACTAGCCTAAATACAGATACGCAGTATTTT.

The V and J genes are TRBV7-2 and TRBJ2-3; 10 bases align to TRBD1. The V and J ends lost 7 bases and 3 bases, in that order; junction bases with no gene match: 10. The CDR3 runs to 16 residues. The germline gives CDR1 SGHTA, CDR2 FQGNSA. CDR3 amino acids: CASTERWDRGTDTQYF. CDR3 nucleotides: TGTGCCAGCACCGAGAGGTGGGACAGGGGAACAGATACGCAGTATTTT.

V and J are TRBV13 and TRBJ1-2; tentative D call: TRBD1 (5 bases). This CDR3 spans 15 amino acids. Germline CDR1 is PRHDT and CDR2 is FYEKMQ (reference sequence). The V gene lost 2 bases and the J gene lost 2 bases, with 12 bases spanning the gap. CDR3 DNA sequence: TGTGCCAGCAGCTTAAAAGGCAGGGCGAACTATGGCTACACCTTC. Translating it yields CASSLKGRANYGYTF. Supplemented by reference TRBV13 and TRBJ1-2, the full variable domain reads AAGVIQSPRHLIKEKRETATLKCYPIPRHDTVYWYQQGPGQDPQFLISFYEKMQSDKGSIPDRFSAQQFSDYHSELNMSSLELGDSALYFCASSLKGRANYGYTFGSGTRLTVV.

The V and J genes are TRBV9 and TRBJ1-5; no reliable D call. V was shortened by 0 bases and J by 1 base, with 8 bases between the two germline ends. CDR1 SGDLS and CDR2 YYNGEE come from the germline V gene. The CDR3 length is 15 residues. In DNA, the CDR3 is TGTGCCAGCAGCGTAGAGGACTACAGCAATCAGCCCCAGCATTTT. This sequence encodes CASSVEDYSNQPQHF.

This rearrangement joins TRBV15 to TRBJ2-6; D not resolved. There are 14 residues in the CDR3. The germline CDR1 and CDR2 sequences are LNHNV and YYDKDF (reference sequence). V lost 1 base and J lost 2, with 3 bases in between. CDR3 DNA: TGTGCCACCAGCAGAGCTACTGGGGCCAACGTCCTGACTTTC. Translation: CATSRATGANVLTF.

V and J are TRBV4-3 and TRBJ2-5, with TRBD1 matching over 8 bases. The J segment lost 1 base and the V segment lost 4 bases, leaving 14 bases of the junction unmatched. The CDR3 extends over 18 amino acids. Germline CDR1 is LGHNA and CDR2 is YSLEER. CDR3 nucleotides: TGCGCCAGCAGCCGCAAGAAAGGGCAGGGGGCGACCCAAGAGACCCAGTACTTC. Amino acids: CASSRKKGQGATQETQYF.

This clone was recorded a few times. The chain couples TRBV5-6 to TRBJ2-3; unclear D gene. Germline values: CDR1 SGHDT, CDR2 YYEEEE. The CDR3 runs to 13 residues. V was cut by 1 base and J by 0 bases, with 3 bases left in between. The CDR3 protein is CASSLPSTDTQYF. The CDR3 DNA sequence: TGTGCCAGCAGCTTGCCTAGCACAGATACGCAGTATTTT.

V usage is TRBV5-6 and J usage is TRBJ2-7; 11 nucleotides agree with TRBD1. Trimming cost V 4 bases and J 7 bases; bases outside gene matches: 4. Germline assignment: CDR1 SGHDT and CDR2 YYEEEE. The length of the CDR3 is 13 residues. The CDR3 here is CASSAGTGGEQYF. Here the CDR3 DNA reads TGTGCCAGCAGCGCCGGGACAGGGGGGGAGCAGTACTTC.

This clone was detected only a few times. The chain combines TRBV7-3 with TRBJ1-3, with D hard to call. The CDR3 length is 14 residues. Trimming removed 2 bases from V and 1 base from J, with 6 bases in between. Germline V gene data show CDR1 as SGHTA and CDR2 as FQGTGA. This CDR3 is CASSLAGSGNTIYF. The CDR3 DNA reads as TGTGCCAGCAGCTTAGCAGGTTCTGGAAACACCATATATTTT.